The next 20 T cell receptor beta chains were all read from a single sample in a study of cytomegalovirus exposure and HLA in healthy donors. The PCR used 60 Vbeta and 13 Jbeta primers. TCRdb keeps only in-frame clones here, not all; method: immunoSEQ multiplex PCR. The sample lists under 130,000 clones, nearly 80% occurring once. The source material was PBMCs. The source is a young man in good health and CMV-seronegative.

This rearrangement joins TRBV4-1 to TRBJ2-1, with TRBD2 identical over 14 bases. The CDR3 consists of 15 residues. In germline, CDR1 is MGHRA, CDR2 YSYEKL. V shed 0 bases and J 8 bases; nucleotides not matched to a gene: 0. The CDR3 spells CASSQEGLAGDEQFF. The CDR3 DNA follows: TGCGCCAGCAGCCAAGAGGGACTAGCGGGAGATGAGCAGTTCTTC.

The CDR3 spells CASSQGQWDEKLFF. The CDR3 DNA follows: TGCGCCAGCAGCCAAGGACAATGGGATGAAAAACTGTTTTTT. This chain joins TRBV4-3 and TRBJ1-4; D is uncertain. Germline CDR1 and CDR2: LGHNA and YSLEER. V lost 1 base, J lost 6 bases, and 9 bases lay in between. The CDR3 has 14 amino acids.

On this clone itself: This same CDR3 is encoded by further DNA sequences in the sample. J is TRBJ1-5 and V is TRBV11-2, with D possibly matching TRBD1 (6 bases). V was shortened by 5 bases and J by 6 bases, with 14 bases between the two germline ends. The germline gives CDR1 SGHAT, CDR2 FQNNGV. This CDR3 is built from 14 residues. CDR3 sequence reads: CASSPTGGGQPQHF. DNA for the CDR3: TGTGCCAGCAGCCCCACGGGGGGCGGTCAGCCCCAGCATTTT.

This chain links TRBV28 with TRBJ1-2; possibly TRBD1 for D (5 bases). Per germline, CDR1 MDHEN and CDR2 SYDVKM. V was shortened by 6 bases and J by 4 bases, with 15 bases between the two germline ends. This CDR3 has 14 residues. The DNA for the CDR3 is TGTGCCAGCAGCCCCGGTGCAGGGCTCTATGGCTACACCTTC. Translated: CASSPGAGLYGYTF.

The rearrangement uses TRBV5-1 and TRBJ2-3, with a weak D call TRBD2 (6 bases). This CDR3 has 16 residues. V lost 0 bases and J 4 bases, leaving 15 bases between the germline ends. Germline CDR1 and CDR2: SGHRS and YFSETQ. The CDR3 region has the DNA TGCGCCAGCAGCTTGGGGCCCAGCGGGCAAGCAGATACGCAGTATTTT. Translation gives CASSLGPSGQADTQYF.

The V call is TRBV2, the J call TRBJ1-3; D remains ambiguous. This CDR3 region has 16 residues. From germline, CDR1 is SNHLY and CDR2 FYNNEI. Trimming stripped 3 bases from V and 0 bases from J, with 12 bases between. CDR3 DNA: TGTGCCAGCAGTGAGTGGCAGGCCAACTCTGGAAACACCATATATTTT. Its translation is CASSEWQANSGNTIYF.

This clone was seen once. The chain carries TRBV27 and TRBJ2-7; TRBD2 aligns across 8 bases. CDR3 length equals 14 residues. From germline, CDR1 is MNHEY and CDR2 SMNVEV (reference sequence). V gave up 7 bases and J gave up 8 bases; unmatched junction bases: 13. The CDR3 region is CASIGINTGGKQYF. The CDR3 region has the DNA TGTGCCAGCATAGGGATTAATACGGGAGGGAAGCAGTACTTC.

The rearrangement uses TRBV6-5 and TRBJ2-5, with 8 bases that match TRBD1. The CDR3 contains 14 residues. The V and J ends lost 5 bases and 7 bases, in that order; junction bases with no gene match: 9. The germline gives CDR1 MNHEY, CDR2 SVGAGI. CDR3 in DNA: TGTGCCAGCAGTAAGGACAGGGTCAACTGGACCCAGTACTTC. This encodes CASSKDRVNWTQYF.

V is TRBV10-2 and J is TRBJ2-1, with 8 positions matching TRBD1. V shed 5 bases and J 2 bases; nucleotides not matched to a gene: 2. Per the germline V gene, CDR1 is WSHSY and CDR2 is SAAADI. This CDR3 region has 14 residues. The CDR3, as DNA: TGCGCCAGCAGTCAGGGGGCGGCCTACAATGAGCAGTTCTTC. Its protein is CASSQGAAYNEQFF.

V and J are TRBV6-6 and TRBJ2-7; D uncertain. CDR3 length: 15 amino acids. The V gene lost 0 bases and the J gene lost 0 bases, with 9 bases spanning the gap. Germline lookup yields CDR1 MNHNY and CDR2 SVGAGI (reference sequence). CDR3 amino acids: CASSYSTESSYEQYF. In DNA form, the CDR3 reads TGTGCCAGCAGTTACTCGACGGAGAGCTCCTACGAGCAGTACTTC.

The chain employs TRBV27 and TRBJ2-1; 7 positions match TRBD1. The germline V gene has CDR1 MNHEY and CDR2 SMNVEV (reference sequence). The CDR3 is 15 residues long. J lost 2 bases, V lost 6 bases, and 7 bases had no gene match. CDR3 in amino acids: CASSTGTETYNEQFF. Here the CDR3 DNA reads TGTGCCAGCAGCACCGGGACAGAAACCTACAATGAGCAGTTCTTC.

This chain uses TRBV4-2 with TRBJ2-1, with D tentatively TRBD2 (5 bases). The germline gives CDR1 LGHNA, CDR2 YNFKEQ. This CDR3 contains 16 residues. Trimming pared 3 bases from V and 8 bases from J, leaving 20 bases between. DNA for the CDR3: TGTGCCAGCAGCCACCTCGGGGAATCTAGCTTGGATGAGCAGTTCTTC. It encodes CASSHLGESSLDEQFF.

J is TRBJ1-1 and V is TRBV14; 9 positions match TRBD1. The CDR3 loop spans 18 amino acids. J was trimmed by 4 bases and V by 0 bases; bases with no gene match: 12. Per germline, CDR1 SGHDN and CDR2 FVKESK. The CDR3 sequence: CASSQDSGVWTGVTEAFF. The CDR3 DNA follows: TGTGCCAGCAGCCAAGATAGTGGGGTCTGGACAGGGGTCACTGAAGCTTTCTTT.

The chain recombines TRBV4-1 with TRBJ2-2; weak D call: TRBD1 (6 bases). Looked up from germline, CDR1 is MGHRA and CDR2 is YSYEKL. The CDR3 length is 17 residues. Trimming left V 6 bases short and J 2 bases short, with 19 bases between. The CDR3, as DNA: TGCGCCAGCAGAAATTATCAGGGGCGAGAAAACACCGGGGAGCTGTTTTTT. This sequence encodes CASRNYQGRENTGELFF.

The rearrangement uses TRBV7-9 and TRBJ2-5, with 9 bases that match TRBD2. Unmatched junction bases numbered 20, after V lost 5 bases and J lost 4 bases. The CDR3 covers 19 residues. Germline V lookup: CDR1 SEHNR, CDR2 FQNEAQ (reference sequence). CDR3 sequence: CASSPPVGGRGRARETQYF. The CDR3 coding sequence is TGTGCCAGCAGCCCCCCGGTGGGGGGCCGCGGGAGGGCAAGAGAGACCCAGTACTTC.

The rearrangement uses TRBV30 and TRBJ2-3; 10 bases agree with TRBD2. The CDR3 totals 14 residues. Germline V lookup: CDR1 GTSNPN, CDR2 SVGIG (reference sequence). The ends lost 0 bases at V and 6 bases at J; junction bases unmatched: 3. The CDR3 loop reads CAWSVASGSDTQYF. CDR3 DNA sequence: TGTGCCTGGAGTGTCGCTAGCGGGAGCGATACGCAGTATTTT.

The J gene is TRBJ1-1, the V gene TRBV7-2; 11 bases align to TRBD1. CDR1 and CDR2 from the germline V gene are SGHTA and FQGNSA. Trimming removed 6 bases from V and 6 bases from J; junction bases left unmatched: 9. The CDR3 is made up of 15 amino acids. The CDR3 here is CASRSPGQGEPEAFF. The CDR3 DNA is TGTGCCAGCAGGTCACCGGGACAGGGGGAACCTGAAGCTTTCTTT.

This chain links TRBV13 with TRBJ2-3; 8 nucleotides match TRBD1. The CDR3 is made up of 15 amino acids. The trim removed 6 bases at V and 3 bases at J, leaving 8 bases unmatched. Germline CDR1 reads PRHDT; CDR2 reads FYEKMQ (reference sequence). CDR3 amino acids: CASRSGTGVTDTQYF. CDR3 nucleotides: TGTGCCAGCAGATCCGGGACAGGCGTAACAGATACGCAGTATTTT.

V is TRBV15 and J is TRBJ2-7; D perhaps matches TRBD2 (6 bases). This CDR3 contains 16 residues. Germline V gives CDR1 LNHNV, CDR2 YYDKDF (reference sequence). V gave up 4 bases and J gave up 0 bases, with 16 bases separating them. DNA of the CDR3: TGTGCCACCAGCAATAGGGGAGCGGGTCGCTCCTACGAGCAGTACTTC. Its translation is CATSNRGAGRSYEQYF. The complete variable domain, with remaining parts taken from reference TRBV15 and TRBJ2-7, reads DAMVIQNPRYQVTQFGKPVTLSCSQTLNHNVMYWYQQKSSQAPKLLFHYYDKDFNNEADTPDNFQSRRPNTSFCFLDIRSPGLGDTAMYLCATSNRGAGRSYEQYFGPGTRLTVT.

This clone was detected a few times. The genes are TRBV27 and TRBJ1-2; 8 positions match TRBD1. V was clipped by 0 bases and J by 3 bases; unmatched bases: 6. Germline V lookup: CDR1 MNHEY, CDR2 SMNVEV (reference sequence). The CDR3 extends over 16 amino acids. The chain's CDR3 is CASSLSRTGGDYGYTF. As DNA, the CDR3 is TGTGCCAGCAGTTTATCACGAACAGGGGGGGACTATGGCTACACCTTC.